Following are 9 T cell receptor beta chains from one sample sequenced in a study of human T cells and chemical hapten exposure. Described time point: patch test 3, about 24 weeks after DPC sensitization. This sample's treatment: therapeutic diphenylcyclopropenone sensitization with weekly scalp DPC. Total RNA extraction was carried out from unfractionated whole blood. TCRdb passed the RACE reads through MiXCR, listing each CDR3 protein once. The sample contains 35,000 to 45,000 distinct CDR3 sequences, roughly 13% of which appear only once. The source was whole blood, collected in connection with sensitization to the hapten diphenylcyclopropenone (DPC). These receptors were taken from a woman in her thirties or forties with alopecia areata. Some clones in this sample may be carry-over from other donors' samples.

In nucleotides, the CDR3 is TGTGCCAGCGAGGCTAGCGGGATTAGTTACGAGCAGTACTTC. Its protein product is CASEASGISYEQYF. This chain joins TRBV3-1 and TRBJ2-7, with TRBD2 matching over 9 bases. The length of the CDR3 is 14 residues. CDR1 and CDR2 (germline): LGHDT, YNNKEL (reference sequence). Trimming removed 8 bases from V and 4 bases from J; junction bases left unmatched: 9.

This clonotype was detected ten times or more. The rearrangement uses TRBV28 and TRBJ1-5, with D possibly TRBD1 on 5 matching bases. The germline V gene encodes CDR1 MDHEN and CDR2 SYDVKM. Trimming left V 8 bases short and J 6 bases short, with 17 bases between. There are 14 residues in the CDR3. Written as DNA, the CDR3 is TGTGCCAGCGCCTCTGGGGGAGAGGGTCAGCCCCAGCATTTT. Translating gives CASASGGEGQPQHF.

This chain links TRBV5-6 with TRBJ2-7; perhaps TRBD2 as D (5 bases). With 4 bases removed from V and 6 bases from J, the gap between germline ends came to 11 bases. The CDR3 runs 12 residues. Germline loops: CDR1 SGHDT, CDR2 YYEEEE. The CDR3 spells CASSAGSGEQYF. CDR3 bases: TGTGCCAGCAGCGCGGGCTCGGGCGAGCAGTACTTC.

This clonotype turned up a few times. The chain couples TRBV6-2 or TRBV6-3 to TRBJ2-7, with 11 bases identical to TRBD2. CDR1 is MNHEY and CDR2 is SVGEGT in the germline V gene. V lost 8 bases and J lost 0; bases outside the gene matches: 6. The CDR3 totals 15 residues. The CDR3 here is CASGGTSGHSYEQYF. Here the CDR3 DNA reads TGTGCCAGCGGGGGGACTAGCGGACACTCCTACGAGCAGTACTTC.

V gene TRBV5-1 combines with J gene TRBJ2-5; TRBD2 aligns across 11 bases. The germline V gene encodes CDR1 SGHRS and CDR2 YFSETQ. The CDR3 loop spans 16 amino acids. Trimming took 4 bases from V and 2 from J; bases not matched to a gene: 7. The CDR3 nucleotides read TGCGCCAGCAGCAAAACTAGCGGGGGCCTTCAAGAGACCCAGTACTTC. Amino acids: CASSKTSGGLQETQYF.

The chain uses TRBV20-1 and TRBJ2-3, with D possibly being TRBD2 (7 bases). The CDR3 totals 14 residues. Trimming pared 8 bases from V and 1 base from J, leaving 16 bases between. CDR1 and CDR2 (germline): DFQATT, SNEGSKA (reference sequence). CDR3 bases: TGCAGTCCCGACCGCGGGGGCCGCACAGATACGCAGTATTTT. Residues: CSPDRGGRTDTQYF.

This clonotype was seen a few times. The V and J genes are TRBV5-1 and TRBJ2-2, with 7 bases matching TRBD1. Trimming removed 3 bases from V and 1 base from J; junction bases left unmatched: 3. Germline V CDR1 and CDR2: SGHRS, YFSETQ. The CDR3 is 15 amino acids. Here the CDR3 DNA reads TGCGCCAGCAGCTCGGACAGGAGGAACACCGGGGAGCTGTTTTTT. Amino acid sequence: CASSSDRRNTGELFF.

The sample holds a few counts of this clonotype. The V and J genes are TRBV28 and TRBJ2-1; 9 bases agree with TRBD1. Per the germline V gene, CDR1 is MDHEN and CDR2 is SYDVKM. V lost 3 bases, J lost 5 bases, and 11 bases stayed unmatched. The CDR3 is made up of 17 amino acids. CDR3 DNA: TGTGCCAGCAGTTTGACAGGGACAGGGTGGAGGGACAATGAGCAGTTCTTC. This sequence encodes CASSLTGTGWRDNEQFF.

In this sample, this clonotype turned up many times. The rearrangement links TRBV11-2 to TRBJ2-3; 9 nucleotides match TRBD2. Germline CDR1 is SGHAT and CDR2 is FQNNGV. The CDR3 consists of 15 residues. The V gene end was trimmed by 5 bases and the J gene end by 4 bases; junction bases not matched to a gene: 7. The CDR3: CASSRAGGLADTQYF. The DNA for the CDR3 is TGTGCCAGCAGCCGAGCGGGGGGCCTCGCAGATACGCAGTATTTT.